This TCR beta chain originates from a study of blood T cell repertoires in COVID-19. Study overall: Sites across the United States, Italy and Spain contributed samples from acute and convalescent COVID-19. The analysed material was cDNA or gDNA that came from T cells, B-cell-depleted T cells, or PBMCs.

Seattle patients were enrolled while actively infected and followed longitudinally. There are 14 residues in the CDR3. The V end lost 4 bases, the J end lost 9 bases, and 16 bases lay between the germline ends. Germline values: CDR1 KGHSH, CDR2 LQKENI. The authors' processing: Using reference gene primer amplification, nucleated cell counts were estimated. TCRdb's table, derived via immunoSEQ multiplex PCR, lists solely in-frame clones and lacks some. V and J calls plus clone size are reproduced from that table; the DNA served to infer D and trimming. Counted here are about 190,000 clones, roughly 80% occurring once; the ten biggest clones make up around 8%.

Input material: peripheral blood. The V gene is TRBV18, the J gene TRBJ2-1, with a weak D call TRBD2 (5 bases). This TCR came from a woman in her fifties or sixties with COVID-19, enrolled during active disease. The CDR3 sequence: CASSLALLDSEQFF. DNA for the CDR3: TGTGCCAGCTCACTCGCCTTACTAGACTCTGAGCAGTTCTTC.